This T cell receptor beta chain was sequenced during a study of cytomegalovirus exposure and HLA in healthy donors. General observations from the study: In a later analysis, productive TCRs from donors in an Asian-associated ancestry cluster reportedly carried fewer N-insertions than the cohort mean. The likely explanation for a cluster of highly shared sequence variants was sequencing artifact.

Turning to this clone: No antigen is known for it.

Germline V gene data show CDR1 as SGHDT and CDR2 as YYEEEE. This CDR3 comprises 12 residues. Trimming stripped 4 bases from V and 4 bases from J, with 6 bases between. PCR primers comprised 60 Vbeta and 13 Jbeta primers. Profiled with immunoSEQ multiplex PCR; TCRdb holds only in-frame clones, not every one. The sample has around 210,000 clones; roughly 84% are singletons. The clonotype originates from a girl aged 2 to 9 in good health and CMV-seronegative. Sequencing used PBMCs. This sequence joins TRBV5-6 and TRBJ2-1; no firm D call. The CDR3 loop reads CASSQRYNEQFF. The CDR3 DNA sequence: TGTGCCAGCAGCCAGCGATACAATGAGCAGTTCTTC. The variable domain in full, completed from reference TRBV5-6 and TRBJ2-1, reads DAGVTQSPTHLIKTRGQQVTLRCSPKSGHDTVSWYQQALGQGPQFIFQYYEEEERQRGNFPDRFSGHQFPNYSSELNVNALLLGDSALYLCASSQRYNEQFFGPGTRLTVL.